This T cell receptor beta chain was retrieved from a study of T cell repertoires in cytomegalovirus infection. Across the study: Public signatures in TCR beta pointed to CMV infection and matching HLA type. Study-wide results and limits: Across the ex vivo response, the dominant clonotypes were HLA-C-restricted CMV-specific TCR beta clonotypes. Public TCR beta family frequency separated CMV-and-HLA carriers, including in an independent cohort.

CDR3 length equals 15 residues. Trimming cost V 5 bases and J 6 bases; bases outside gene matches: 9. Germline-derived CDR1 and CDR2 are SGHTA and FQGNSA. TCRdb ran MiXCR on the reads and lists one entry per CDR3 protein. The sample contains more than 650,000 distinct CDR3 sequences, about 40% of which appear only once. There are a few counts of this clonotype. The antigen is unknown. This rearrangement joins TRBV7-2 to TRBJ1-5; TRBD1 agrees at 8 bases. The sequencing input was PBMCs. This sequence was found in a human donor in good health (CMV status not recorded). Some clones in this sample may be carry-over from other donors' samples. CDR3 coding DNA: TGTGCCAGCAGCCGCGGACAGGGTGTAATTCAGCCCCAGCATTTT. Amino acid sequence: CASSRGQGVIQPQHF. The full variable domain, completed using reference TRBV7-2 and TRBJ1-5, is GAGVSQSPSNKVTEKGKDVELRCDPISGHTALYWYRQSLGQGLEFLIYFQGNSAPDKSGLPSDRFSAERTGGSVSTLTIQRTQQEDSAVYLCASSRGQGVIQPQHFGDGTRLSIL.